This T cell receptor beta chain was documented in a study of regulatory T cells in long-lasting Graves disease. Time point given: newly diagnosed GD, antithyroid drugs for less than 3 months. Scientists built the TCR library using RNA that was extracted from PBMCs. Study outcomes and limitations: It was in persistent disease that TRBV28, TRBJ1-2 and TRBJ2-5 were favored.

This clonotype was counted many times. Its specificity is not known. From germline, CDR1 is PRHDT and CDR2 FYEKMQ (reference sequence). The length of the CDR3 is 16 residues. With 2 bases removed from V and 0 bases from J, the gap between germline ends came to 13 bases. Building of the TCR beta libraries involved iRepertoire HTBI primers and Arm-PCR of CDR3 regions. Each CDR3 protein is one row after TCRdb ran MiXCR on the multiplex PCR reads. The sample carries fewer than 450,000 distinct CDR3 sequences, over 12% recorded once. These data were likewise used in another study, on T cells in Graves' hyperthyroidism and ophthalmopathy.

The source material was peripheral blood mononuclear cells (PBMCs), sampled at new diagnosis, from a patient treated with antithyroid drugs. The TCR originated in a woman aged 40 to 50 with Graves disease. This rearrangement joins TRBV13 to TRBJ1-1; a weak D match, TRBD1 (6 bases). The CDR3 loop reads CASSLKTGLMNTEAFF. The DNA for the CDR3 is TGTGCCAGCAGCTTAAAGACAGGTCTCATGAACACTGAAGCTTTCTTT.